This T cell receptor beta chain derives from a study of blood T cell repertoires in COVID-19. As for the study in general: Donors in the United States, Italy and Spain gave samples during acute or convalescent COVID-19. From T cells, B-cell-depleted T cells, or PBMCs came the material, which was cDNA or gDNA.

This clone has just one count. While infection was still active, Seattle patients were enrolled and then followed longitudinally. Original processing notes: Reference gene primer amplification yielded estimated nucleated cell counts. Measured with immunoSEQ multiplex PCR; TCRdb has only the in-frame clones, and not every one. V, J and clone size reflect that table, while D and trimming were determined from the DNA. Of 200,000 to 250,000 clones listed, 75% to 85% are singletons. The V gene's germline CDR1 is LGHNA and CDR2 YSLEER. CDR3 length: 17 amino acids. The ends were cut back, 0 bases at V and 1 base at J, with 12 bases in the middle.

Sequencing input: peripheral blood. The TCR sequence derives from a young woman with COVID-19, enrolled during active disease. The chain recombines TRBV4-3 with TRBJ2-2, with TRBD2 as a possible D gene (6 bases). CDR3 nucleotide sequence: TGCGCCAGCAGCCAAGACACGGCTAGCGTGAACACCGGGGAGCTGTTTTTT. Translation: CASSQDTASVNTGELFF.